The clone carrying this T cell receptor (beta chain) was detected a few times. The antigen is undetermined. The sample originates from a study of blood T cells in healthy people across ages. Whole-study results and caveats: In older individuals, TCR beta diversity per million T cells was lower, falling roughly linearly with age. More naive CD4+ cells and higher diversity were found in long-lived than in aged donors.

From germline, CDR1 is MNHEY and CDR2 SMNVEV (reference sequence). The V gene lost 0 bases and the J gene lost 11 bases, with 22 bases spanning the gap. This CDR3 has 16 residues. Primers used in a second PCR of about 6 to 12 cycles were a sample-barcoded 5' primer and a J-beta primer mix. TCRdb re-called the 5' RACE reads with MiXCR, one entry per CDR3 protein. The sample lists around 790,000 distinct CDR3 sequences, more than 40% occurring once. The sample consisted of blood. The clonotype originates from a man in his 60s in good health. The chain links TRBV27 to TRBJ2-5; perhaps D is TRBD1 or TRBD2 (5 bases each). CDR3 in amino acids: CASSLSAGSVRWEQYF. For the CDR3, the DNA is TGTGCCAGCAGTTTATCAGCAGGGTCCGTTCGGTGGGAGCAGTACTTC.